These 14 T cell receptor beta chains came from one sample sequenced in a study of blood T cell repertoires in COVID-19. Produced via immunoSEQ multiplex PCR; TCRdb's table is partial and in-frame only. Of under 50,000 clones in the sample, approximately 82% are singletons; the top ten hold about 4%. The sequenced sample consisted of peripheral blood. These receptors all stem from an older woman with acute or convalescent COVID-19.

The chain couples TRBV29-1 to TRBJ2-1; maybe TRBD1 (5 bases). CDR1 is SQVTM and CDR2 is ANQGSEA in the germline V gene. This CDR3 comprises 12 residues. Trimming removed 4 bases at V and 5 bases at J, with 9 bases between. The CDR3 DNA follows: TGCAGCGTTGTCTGGGGCCACAATGAGCAGTTCTTC. It encodes CSVVWGHNEQFF.

J is TRBJ2-3 and V is TRBV10-1, with TRBD1 identical over 8 bases. The V segment lost 8 bases and the J segment 5 bases; nucleotides outside the gene matches: 9. The CDR3 has 14 amino acids. Germline CDR1 is WNHNN and CDR2 is SYGVQD (reference sequence). CDR3 DNA sequence: TGCGCCAGCGGACCCGGGACAGGACAAGATACGCAGTATTTT. Translation gives CASGPGTGQDTQYF.

The V gene is TRBV5-4, the J gene TRBJ1-2; tentatively, D is TRBD1 (5 bases). The CDR3 extends over 12 amino acids. With 4 bases removed from V and 3 bases from J, the gap between germline ends came to 7 bases. Germline CDR1 SGHNT, CDR2 YYREEE (reference sequence). CDR3 in DNA: TGTGCCAGCAGCCAGACAGACTATGGCTACACCTTC. Translating gives CASSQTDYGYTF.

The rearrangement uses TRBV25-1 and TRBJ1-3; D gene ambiguous. CDR3 length equals 15 residues. The V gene lost 3 bases and the J gene lost 2 bases, with 11 bases spanning the gap. Germline-derived CDR1 and CDR2 are MGHDK and SYGVNS. This CDR3 reads CASSDLIGPGNTIYF. Written as DNA, the CDR3 is TGTGCCAGCAGTGATCTTATTGGGCCTGGAAACACCATATATTTT.

The rearrangement uses TRBV3-1 (or the pseudogene TRBV3-2) and TRBJ2-7; TRBD2 is a possible D gene (5 bases). Germline CDR1 reads LGHDT; CDR2 reads YNNKEL (reference sequence). The CDR3 consists of 12 residues. V gave up 2 bases and J gave up 5 bases, with 7 bases separating them. CDR3 DNA: TGTGCCAGCAGCCAATCCGGGAACGAGCAGTACTTC. Amino acid sequence: CASSQSGNEQYF.

This clone was observed a handful of times. The V gene is TRBV27, the J gene TRBJ2-2; D call uncertain. The length of the CDR3 is 16 residues. Between the trimmed V and J ends, which lost 7 bases and 4 bases, there was a span of 19 bases. Germline lookup yields CDR1 MNHEY and CDR2 SMNVEV (reference sequence). Here the CDR3 DNA reads TGTGCCAGCACCATGACTGTCTTCCCGGCCACCGGGGAGCTGTTTTTT. This sequence encodes CASTMTVFPATGELFF.

This chain's CDR3 is CASTETAYEQYF. CDR3 sequence (DNA): TGTGCCAGCACGGAGACGGCCTACGAGCAGTACTTC. V gene TRBV12-3 or TRBV12-4 combines with J gene TRBJ2-7; the D is unclear. Trimming cost V 7 bases and J 2 bases, with 9 bases left between them. The CDR3 extends over 12 amino acids.

In nucleotides, the CDR3 is TGCAGCGTCGCGACAGGGTTCTCCTACGAGCAGTACTTC. Translating it yields CSVATGFSYEQYF. The chain has TRBV29-1 and TRBJ2-7; 7 bases agree with TRBD1. The CDR3 runs 13 residues. From germline, CDR1 is SQVTM and CDR2 ANQGSEA. V shed 6 bases, J shed 0 bases, and the junction held 5 bases outside the gene matches.

The chain couples TRBV11-2 to TRBJ1-5; D not certain. Germline assignment: CDR1 SGHAT and CDR2 FQNNGV. V lost 3 bases and J 2 bases, leaving 8 bases between the germline ends. This CDR3 comprises 14 residues. In nucleotides, the CDR3 is TGTGCCAGCAGCTTTGACGGAGGCAATCAGCCCCAGCATTTT. Translation: CASSFDGGNQPQHF. Filled out from reference TRBV11-2 and TRBJ1-5, the complete variable domain reads EAGVAQSPRYKIIEKRQSVAFWCNPISGHATLYWYQQILGQGPKLLIQFQNNGVVDDSQLPKDRFSAERLKGVDSTLKIQPAKLEDSAVYLCASSFDGGNQPQHFGDGTRLSIL.

The V and J genes are TRBV6-6 and TRBJ2-2; 7 bases match TRBD1. This CDR3 is 14 amino acids long. The germline V gene encodes CDR1 MNHNY and CDR2 SVGAGI (reference sequence). V shed 5 bases and J 2 bases; nucleotides not matched to a gene: 2. CDR3 in amino acids: CASSGTVNTGELFF. Written as DNA, the CDR3 is TGTGCCAGCAGTGGGACAGTTAACACCGGGGAGCTGTTTTTT.

Only one count was recorded for this clone. The V and J genes are TRBV15 and TRBJ2-2, with D possibly being TRBD1 (6 bases). V lost 1 base to trimming and J lost 6 bases, with 18 bases between them. The CDR3 has 17 amino acids. Germline V gene data show CDR1 as LNHNV and CDR2 as YYDKDF (reference sequence). For the CDR3, the DNA is TGTGCCACCAGCAGAGCAGAAGGGGGAATATGGGCCGGGGAGCTGTTTTTT. Translation gives CATSRAEGGIWAGELFF.

This clone has only one observation. The CDR3 coding sequence is TGTGCCAGCAGTTTGGGGCAGGACCAGCCCCAGCATTTT. Translated, it gives CASSLGQDQPQHF. J is TRBJ1-5 and V is TRBV12-3 or TRBV12-4; TRBD1 might be the D (5 bases). Deletions cut 3 bases from V and 7 bases from J, with 10 bases between. The CDR3 has 13 amino acids.

This chain joins TRBV6-2 or TRBV6-3 and TRBJ1-5; 9 bases are shared with TRBD1. Germline CDR1 and CDR2: MNHEY and SVGEGT. The CDR3 spans 16 residues. V lost 5 bases, J lost 3 bases, and 8 bases stayed unmatched. DNA for the CDR3: TGTGCCAGCAGTCGACAGGGGGTCTTTAACAATCAGCCCCAGCATTTT. Translated: CASSRQGVFNNQPQHF.

The chain has TRBV2 and TRBJ2-5, with 7 bases matching TRBD1. The CDR3 covers 13 residues. The trim removed 4 bases at V and 1 base at J, leaving 0 bases unmatched. Germline V gene sequence: CDR1 SNHLY, CDR2 FYNNEI. CDR3 loop: CASSGDSQETQYF. The CDR3, as DNA: TGTGCCAGCAGTGGGGACAGCCAAGAGACCCAGTACTTC.